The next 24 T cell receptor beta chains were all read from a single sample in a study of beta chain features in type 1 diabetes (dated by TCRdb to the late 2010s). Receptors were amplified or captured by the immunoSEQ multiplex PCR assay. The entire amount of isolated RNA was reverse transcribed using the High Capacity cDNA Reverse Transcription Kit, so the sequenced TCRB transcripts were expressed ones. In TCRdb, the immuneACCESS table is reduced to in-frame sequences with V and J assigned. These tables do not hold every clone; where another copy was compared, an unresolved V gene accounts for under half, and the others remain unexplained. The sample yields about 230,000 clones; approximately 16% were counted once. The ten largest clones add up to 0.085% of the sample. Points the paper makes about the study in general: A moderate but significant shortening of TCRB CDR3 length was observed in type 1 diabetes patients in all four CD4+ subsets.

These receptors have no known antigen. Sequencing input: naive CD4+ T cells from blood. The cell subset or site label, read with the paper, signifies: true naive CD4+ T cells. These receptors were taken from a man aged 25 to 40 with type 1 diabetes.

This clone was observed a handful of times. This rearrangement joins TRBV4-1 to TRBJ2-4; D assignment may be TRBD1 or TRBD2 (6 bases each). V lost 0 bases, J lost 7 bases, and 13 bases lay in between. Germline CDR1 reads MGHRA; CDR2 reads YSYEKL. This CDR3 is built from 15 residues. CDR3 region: CASSQDLGGINIQYF. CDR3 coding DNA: TGCGCCAGCAGCCAAGATCTAGGGGGGATTAACATTCAGTACTTC.

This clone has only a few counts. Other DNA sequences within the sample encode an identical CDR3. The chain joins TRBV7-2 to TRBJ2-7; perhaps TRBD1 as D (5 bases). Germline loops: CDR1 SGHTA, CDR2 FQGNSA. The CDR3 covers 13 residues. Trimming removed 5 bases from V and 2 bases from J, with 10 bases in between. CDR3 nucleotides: TGTGCCAGCAGCCGTCCAGGGCCCTACGAGCAGTACTTC. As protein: CASSRPGPYEQYF.

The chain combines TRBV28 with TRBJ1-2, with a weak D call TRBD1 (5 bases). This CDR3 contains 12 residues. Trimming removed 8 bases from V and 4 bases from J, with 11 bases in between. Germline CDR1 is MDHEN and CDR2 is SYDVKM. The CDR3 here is CASGRDGYGYTF. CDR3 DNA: TGTGCCAGCGGAAGGGACGGCTATGGCTACACCTTC.

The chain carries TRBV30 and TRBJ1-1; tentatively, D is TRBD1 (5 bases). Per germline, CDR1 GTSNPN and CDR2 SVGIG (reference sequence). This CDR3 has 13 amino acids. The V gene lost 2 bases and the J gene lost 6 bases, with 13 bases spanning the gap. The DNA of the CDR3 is TGTGCCTGGAGTTCAGGGTCGGGGTCTGAAGCTTTCTTT. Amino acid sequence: CAWSSGSGSEAFF.

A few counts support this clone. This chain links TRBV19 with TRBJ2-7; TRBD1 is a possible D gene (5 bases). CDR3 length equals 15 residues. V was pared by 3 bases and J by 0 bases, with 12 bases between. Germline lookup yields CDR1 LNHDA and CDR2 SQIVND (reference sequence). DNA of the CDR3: TGTGCCAGTAGTATCACAGGCGACACCTCCTACGAGCAGTACTTC. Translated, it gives CASSITGDTSYEQYF.

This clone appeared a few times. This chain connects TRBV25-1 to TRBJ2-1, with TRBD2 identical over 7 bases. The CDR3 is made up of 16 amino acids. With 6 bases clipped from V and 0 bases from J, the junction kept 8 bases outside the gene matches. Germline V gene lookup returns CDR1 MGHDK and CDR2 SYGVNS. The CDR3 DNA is TGTGCCAGCAGCGTACTGTCGGGGGGCTCCTACAATGAGCAGTTCTTC. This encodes CASSVLSGGSYNEQFF.

CDR3 amino acids: CASSLGTLSYEQYF. Here the CDR3 DNA reads TGTGCCAGCAGTTTAGGGACACTGTCCTACGAGCAGTACTTC. This rearrangement joins TRBV27 to TRBJ2-7; tentative D call: TRBD1 (6 bases). This CDR3 is 14 amino acids long. Between the trimmed V and J ends, which lost 2 bases and 1 base, there was a span of 9 bases. In germline, CDR1 is MNHEY, CDR2 SMNVEV (reference sequence).

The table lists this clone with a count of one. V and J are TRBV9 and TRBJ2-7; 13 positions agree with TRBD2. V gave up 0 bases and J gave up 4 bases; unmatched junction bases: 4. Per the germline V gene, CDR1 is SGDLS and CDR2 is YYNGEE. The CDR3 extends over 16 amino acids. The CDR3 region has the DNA TGTGCCAGCAGCGTAGGGACTAGCGGGAGTTTGTACGAGCAGTACTTC. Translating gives CASSVGTSGSLYEQYF.

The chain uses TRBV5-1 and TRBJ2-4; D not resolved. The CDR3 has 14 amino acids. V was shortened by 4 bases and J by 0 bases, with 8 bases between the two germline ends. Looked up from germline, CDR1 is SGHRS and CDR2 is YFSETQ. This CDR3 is CASSMTLAKNIQYF. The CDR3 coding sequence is TGCGCCAGCAGCATGACACTAGCCAAAAACATTCAGTACTTC. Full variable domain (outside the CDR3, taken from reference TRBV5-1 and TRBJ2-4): KAGVTQTPRYLIKTRGQQVTLSCSPISGHRSVSWYQQTPGQGLQFLFEYFSETQRNKGNFPGRFSGRQFSNSRSEMNVSTLELGDSALYLCASSMTLAKNIQYFGAGTRLSVL.

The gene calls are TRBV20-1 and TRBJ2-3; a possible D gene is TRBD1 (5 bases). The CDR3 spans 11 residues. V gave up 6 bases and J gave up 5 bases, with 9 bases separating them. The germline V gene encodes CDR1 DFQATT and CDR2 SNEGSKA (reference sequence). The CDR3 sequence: CSAVGLDTQYF. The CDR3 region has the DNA TGCAGTGCGGTGGGGCTAGATACGCAGTATTTT.

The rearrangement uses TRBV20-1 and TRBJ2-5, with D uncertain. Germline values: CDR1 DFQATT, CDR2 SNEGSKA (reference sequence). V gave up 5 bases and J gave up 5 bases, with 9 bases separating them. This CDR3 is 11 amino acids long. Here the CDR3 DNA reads TGCAGTGCTTGGGGTGGGGAGACCCAGTACTTC. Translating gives CSAWGGETQYF.

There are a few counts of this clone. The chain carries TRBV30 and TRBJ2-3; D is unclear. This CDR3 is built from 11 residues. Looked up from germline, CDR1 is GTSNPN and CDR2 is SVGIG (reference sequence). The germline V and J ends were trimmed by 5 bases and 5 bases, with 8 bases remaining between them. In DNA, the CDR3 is TGTGCCTGGGACACCGGAGATACGCAGTATTTT. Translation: CAWDTGDTQYF.

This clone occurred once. Here the CDR3 reads CASSLLSGEETQYF. CDR3 sequence (DNA): TGCGCCAGCAGCTTGTTGTCCGGGGAAGAGACCCAGTACTTC. V gene TRBV5-1 combines with J gene TRBJ2-5, with D possibly being TRBD2 (5 bases). Germline V gene lookup returns CDR1 SGHRS and CDR2 YFSETQ. The CDR3 totals 14 residues. V gave up 1 base and J gave up 3 bases, with 10 bases separating them.

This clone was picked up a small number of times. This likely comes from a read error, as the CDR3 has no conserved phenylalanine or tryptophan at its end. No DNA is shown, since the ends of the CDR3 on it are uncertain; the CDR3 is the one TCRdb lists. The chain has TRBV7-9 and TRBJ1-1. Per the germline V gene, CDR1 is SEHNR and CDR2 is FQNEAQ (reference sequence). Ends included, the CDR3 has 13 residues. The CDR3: CASSFPEGTPISV.

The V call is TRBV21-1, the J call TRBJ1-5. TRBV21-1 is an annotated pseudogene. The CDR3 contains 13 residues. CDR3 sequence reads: CASSRKTGQPQHF. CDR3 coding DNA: TGTGCCAGCAGCAGAAAGACTGGTCAGCCCCAGCATTTT.

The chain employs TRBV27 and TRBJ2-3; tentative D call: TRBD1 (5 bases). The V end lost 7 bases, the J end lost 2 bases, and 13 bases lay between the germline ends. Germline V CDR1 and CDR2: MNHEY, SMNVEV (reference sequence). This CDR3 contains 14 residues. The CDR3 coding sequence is TGTGCCAGCATGGGCAGGGCCCTCACAGATACGCAGTATTTT. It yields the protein CASMGRALTDTQYF.

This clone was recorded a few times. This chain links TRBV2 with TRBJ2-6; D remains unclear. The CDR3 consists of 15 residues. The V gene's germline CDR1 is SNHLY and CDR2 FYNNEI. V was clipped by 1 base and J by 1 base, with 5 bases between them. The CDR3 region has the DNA TGTGCCAGCAGTGAAGGTGGTTCTGGGGCCAACGTCCTGACTTTC. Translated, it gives CASSEGGSGANVLTF. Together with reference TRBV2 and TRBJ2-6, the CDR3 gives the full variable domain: EPEVTQTPSHQVTQMGQEVILRCVPISNHLYFYWYRQILGQKVEFLVSFYNNEISEKSEIFDDQFSVERPDGSNFTLKIRSTKLEDSAMYFCASSEGGSGANVLTFGAGSRLTVL.

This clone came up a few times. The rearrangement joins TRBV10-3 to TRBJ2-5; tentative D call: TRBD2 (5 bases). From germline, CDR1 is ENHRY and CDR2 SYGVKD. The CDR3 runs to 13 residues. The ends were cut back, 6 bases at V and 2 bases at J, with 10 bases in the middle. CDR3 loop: CAISRTEQETQYF. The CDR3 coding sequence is TGTGCCATCAGCCGGACTGAACAAGAGACCCAGTACTTC.

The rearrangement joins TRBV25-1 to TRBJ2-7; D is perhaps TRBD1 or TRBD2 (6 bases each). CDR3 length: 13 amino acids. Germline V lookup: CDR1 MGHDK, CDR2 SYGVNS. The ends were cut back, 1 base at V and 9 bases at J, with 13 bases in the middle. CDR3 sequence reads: CASSELGGSRQYF. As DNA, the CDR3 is TGTGCCAGCAGTGAATTGGGGGGCAGCAGGCAGTACTTC.

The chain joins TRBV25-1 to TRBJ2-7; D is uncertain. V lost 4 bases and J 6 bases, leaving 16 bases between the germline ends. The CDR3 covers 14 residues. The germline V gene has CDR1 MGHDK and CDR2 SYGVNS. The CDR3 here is CASSARGFPVEQYF. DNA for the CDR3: TGTGCCAGCAGTGCCAGAGGCTTCCCCGTCGAGCAGTACTTC.

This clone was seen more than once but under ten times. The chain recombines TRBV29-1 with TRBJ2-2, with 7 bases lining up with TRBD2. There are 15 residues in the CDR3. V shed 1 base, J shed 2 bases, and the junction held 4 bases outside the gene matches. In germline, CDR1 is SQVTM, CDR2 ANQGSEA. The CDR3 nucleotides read TGCAGCGTTGAAGGTATAGCGGGTAACACCGGGGAGCTGTTTTTT. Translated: CSVEGIAGNTGELFF.

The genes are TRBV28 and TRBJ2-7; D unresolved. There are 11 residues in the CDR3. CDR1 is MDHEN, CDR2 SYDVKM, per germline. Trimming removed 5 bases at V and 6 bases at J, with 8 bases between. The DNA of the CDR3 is TGTGCCAGCAGTGTCTTGCGCGAGCAGTACTTC. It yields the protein CASSVLREQYF.

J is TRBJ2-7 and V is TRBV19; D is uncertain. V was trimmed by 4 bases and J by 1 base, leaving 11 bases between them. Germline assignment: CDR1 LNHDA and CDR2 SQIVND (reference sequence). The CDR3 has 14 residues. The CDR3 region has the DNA TGTGCCAGTAGTAAGGCGGCGCAGTCCTACGAGCAGTACTTC. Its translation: CASSKAAQSYEQYF.

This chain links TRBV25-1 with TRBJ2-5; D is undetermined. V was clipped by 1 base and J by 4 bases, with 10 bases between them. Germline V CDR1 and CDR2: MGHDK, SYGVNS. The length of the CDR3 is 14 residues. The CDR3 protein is CASSEWQDSETQYF. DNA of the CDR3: TGTGCCAGCAGTGAATGGCAGGATTCAGAGACCCAGTACTTC. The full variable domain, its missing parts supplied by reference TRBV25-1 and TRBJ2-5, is EADIYQTPRYLVIGTGKKITLECSQTMGHDKMYWYQQDPGMELHLIHYSYGVNSTEKGDLSSESTVSRIRTEHFPLTLESARPSHTSQYLCASSEWQDSETQYFGPGTRLLVL.